This T cell receptor beta chain originates from a study of molecular identifiers for immune sequencing clone quantification. Per the germline V gene, CDR1 is LNHDA and CDR2 is SQIVND (reference sequence). Trimming removed 3 bases at V and 5 bases at J, with 14 bases between. The CDR3 consists of 15 residues. This clonotype came up many times. TCRdb fed the PCR reads into MiXCR, producing one record per CDR3 protein. The table has about 640,000 distinct CDR3 sequences, 15% to 20% seen once. Sorting isolated naive CD8 T cells as CD8+CD4-CCR7+CD45RA+ events. Sample: naive CD8+ T cells from blood, with Jurkat cell RNA spiked in. Subset given: FACS-sorted CD8+CD4-CCR7+CD45RA+ naive T cells. The sequence was collected from a human donor in good health. Some libraries in this study had Jurkat cell RNA spiked in. The genes are TRBV19 and TRBJ2-1; D is uncertain. Here the CDR3 reads CASSILFNPHNEQFF. The DNA of the CDR3 is TGTGCCAGTAGTATCCTTTTCAACCCACACAATGAGCAGTTCTTC.